The TCR beta chain described here comes from a study of T cell responses to AZD1222 COVID-19 vaccine (dated by TCRdb to about 2021). For context, the study as a whole: A total of around 240 trial participants underwent TCR sequencing, of whom 207 had received two doses of AZD1222 and about 25 had received two doses of the MenACWY control vaccine. Trial participants were enrolled by age into subgroups of 18-55, 56-69 and 70-plus years, and about 150, 27 and 61 TCR-sequenced participants, respectively, were included in these subgroups. What the authors observed across the whole study: Epitopes outside the regions mutated in the B.1.351 and B.1.1.7 variants were reportedly recognized by nearly half of the unique spike-specific TCRs. Participants were mostly white British and included more females than males, and it was suggested by the authors that clonal diversity may have been underestimated. CD4 TCRs associated with the vaccine covered the entire spike protein, and the dominant responses were in regions 160-218 and 743-854. After two AZD1222 doses, spike-specific TCR breadth and depth were significantly higher than at day 0 and than in MenACWY recipients. Conclusions about previously exposed vaccinees are limited, since just six AZD1222 recipients were seropositive for SARS-CoV-2 at baseline. Because no day 14 peak-response samples were available, repertoires were characterized only after the peak T cell response. In the small 56-69-year group, the increase in depth fell short of significance, most likely because of low power.

The CDR3 regions of human TCRbeta chains were analyzed by immunosequencing. Turning to the authors' computational methods: Repertoire TCRs were checked for matches against a reference library of SARS-CoV-2-specific TCRs that had been generated using the MIRA antigen-specificity platform. Breadth was defined as the fraction of unique TCRs that were SARS-CoV-2-associated. Depth was defined as the fraction of total T cells that were SARS-CoV-2-associated. Each spike-specific TCR was assigned to its reactive spike region and to a CD4 or CD8 class using the MIRA data. Log10-transformed breadth and depth values were compared by one-way ANOVA with Sidak's multiple comparisons tests. TCRdb limited this immuneACCESS table to in-frame rearrangements with V and J called. A share of clones is missing; checked studies link under half to unresolved V genes, and the rest is unexplained. V, J and clone size derive from that table, while D and trimming were established from the DNA sequence. Recorded for this sample are 90,000 or so clones; roughly 90% of them occurred a single time. Clones ranked in the top ten supply about 5.4% of the sample.

As to this clone: No antigen is known for it. Base quality data are lacking; no much larger clone is found one base away.

Sample time point, as interpreted from the label and publication: about 28 days (+/-7) after the second vaccine dose. AZD1222 recipients with second doses at about 4 weeks or about 12 weeks were pooled, because spike-specific TCR depth and breadth did not differ between schedules. Vaccinee samples came from UK trials COV001 and COV002, including a single-blind randomized controlled phase 2/3 trial of AZD1222 (ChAdOx1 nCoV-19) in healthy adults. For TCRbeta chain sequencing, PBMC samples were collected from trial participants at day 0 and at day 28 after the second dose. This clonotype originated in an adult who received the AZD1222 COVID-19 vaccine. The source was peripheral blood, collected 28 days after the second AZD1222 dose.

The DNA reads as follows: TGTGCCAGCAGCTCTTCGGATGGCCTGGGCTCCTACAATGAGCAGTTCTTC. This gives the protein CASSSSDGLGSYNEQFF. This receptor chain uses TRBV7-9 and TRBJ2-1, with an unclear D gene assignment. V was cut back by 4 bases and J by 0 bases, leaving a gap of 16 bases between them. Measured from the cysteine to the phenylalanine, the CDR3 is 17 residues long. Just CDR3 DNA is preserved here, 51 bases in frame from base 1. Sequences SEHNR (CDR1) and FQNEAQ (CDR2) are obtained from the germline V gene (reference sequence). With all but the CDR3 taken from the reference TRBV7-9 and TRBJ2-1 genes, the full variable domain is: DTGVSQNPRHKITKRGQNVTFRCDPISEHNRLYWYRQTLGQGPEFLTYFQNEAQLEKSRLLSDRFSAERPKGSFSTLEIQRTEQGDSAMYLCASSSSDGLGSYNEQFFGPGTRLTVL.